This TCR beta chain came from a study of blood T cell repertoires in COVID-19. Libraries were prepared by immunoSEQ multiplex PCR; TCRdb keeps only in-frame clonotypes and omits some of them. The sample yields 40,000 to 55,000 clones, around 90% seen once. CDR1 and CDR2 from the germline V gene are GTSNPN and SVGIG (reference sequence). Trimming took off 3 bases at V and 2 bases at J, with 21 bases between the two ends. The CDR3 extends over 17 amino acids. The rearrangement links TRBV30 to TRBJ2-3; D gene unclear. The clonotype comes from a woman at least 80 years old with acute or convalescent COVID-19. The sample consisted of peripheral blood. The CDR3 bases are TGTGCCTGGAGCCCCTCTGCACGCGCGGCCTTCACAGATACGCAGTATTTT. Amino acid sequence: CAWSPSARAAFTDTQYF.